This TCR beta chain was sequenced during a study of beta chain features in type 1 diabetes. The CDR3 extends over 15 amino acids. Trimming stripped 4 bases from V and 9 bases from J, with 21 bases between. Germline V lookup: CDR1 MDHEN, CDR2 SYDVKM. Sequencing targeted expressed TCRB transcripts, as all isolated RNA had been reverse transcribed. Sequencing used immunoSEQ multiplex PCR; TCRdb keeps in-frame clones, though not all of them. The data hold hundreds of thousands of clones, with 10% to 15% observed a single time. One heparinised blood draw, averaging approximately 0.11 L, came from each donor.

The chain has TRBV28 and TRBJ1-2; a weak D match, TRBD1 (6 bases). The sample was naive CD4+ T cells from blood. The source is a man between 18 and 29 years old in good health. In DNA, the CDR3 is TGTGCCAGCAGTTATCATGTCTTCGACAGGATGAGCTACACCTTC. It codes for CASSYHVFDRMSYTF.